One T cell receptor (beta chain) is described in this entry. Its specificity is unknown. RNA transcripts provided the source from which TCR beta CDR3 regions were amplified. The study used the HTBI primer set for a first-round RT-PCR of the TCR CDR3. TCRdb analysed the multiplex PCR reads with MiXCR anew, one entry per CDR3 protein. Among roughly 840,000 distinct CDR3 sequences listed, roughly 37% were seen once. The data were taken from a study of T cells in Graves' hyperthyroidism and ophthalmopathy. Overall study context: Blood from the periphery was taken at initial diagnosis, before any treatment.

Points from the study as a whole: In the analysis, a 13 V-J model separated ophthalmopathy from stable hyperthyroidism.

This CDR3 is 14 amino acids long. Germline V CDR1 and CDR2: MNHEY, SVGAGI. Trimming at V came to 6 bases and at J to 4 bases, leaving 5 bases not matched to a gene. The chain is built from TRBV6-5 and TRBJ2-7, with TRBD2 identical over 11 bases. This TCR was recovered from a man in his late teens or twenties with Graves' hyperthyroidism. The material sequenced was blood. The CDR3 loop is CASRAGLAGYEQYF. CDR3 DNA: TGTGCCAGCAGAGCCGGACTAGCGGGTTACGAGCAGTACTTC.